This T cell receptor beta chain emerged from a study of cytomegalovirus exposure and HLA in healthy donors. The study's findings and limits: Cytomegalovirus-associated status was assigned to about 160 TCR beta chains. The records held CMV serostatus as the only immune exposure information.

PCR primers comprised 60 Vbeta and 13 Jbeta primers. Original handling: Per a later analysis, the number of unique TCR beta chains was about 78 million, of which 8.5 million to 11 million were shared. Profiling relied on immunoSEQ multiplex PCR, and the TCRdb table lists in-frame clones only, not all of them. The V and J calls and clone size are taken from that table; D and trimming were inferred from the DNA. The sample holds some 120,000 clones. With respect to this clone: The antigen is not known.

The trim removed 5 bases at V and 9 bases at J, leaving 6 bases unmatched. The length of the CDR3 is 12 residues. Germline V gene lookup returns CDR1 MGHRA and CDR2 YSYEKL. The rearrangement joins TRBV4-1 to TRBJ1-1; the match to TRBD1 covers 7 bases. Source material: PBMCs. The receptor comes from a woman between 55 and 75 years old in good health and CMV-seronegative. In nucleotides, the CDR3 is TGCGCCAGCAGCGACCGACAGGGCAAAGCTTTCTTT. Translation gives CASSDRQGKAFF.